These 27 T cell receptor beta chains were all obtained from the same sample, sequenced in a study of OX40 agonist ivuxolimab in advanced cancers. Repertoires were generated with immunoSEQ multiplex PCR, while TCRdb's copy carries only in-frame clones and drops some. Here the sample spans around 6,600 clones, 70% being singletons. The material sequenced was CD4+ or CD8+ T cells sorted from blood, taken in a trial of the OX40 agonist ivuxolimab. All receptors derive from an adult with an advanced solid tumor such as melanoma, head and neck, liver or kidney cancer.

The V gene is TRBV7-2, the J gene TRBJ1-1; D unclear. The V and J ends lost 2 bases and 1 base respectively, with 8 bases between them. The CDR3 loop spans 14 amino acids. Looked up from germline, CDR1 is SGHTA and CDR2 is FQGNSA. The CDR3 DNA reads as TGTGCCAGCAGCTTACAACTGCCGAACACTGAAGCTTTCTTT. Translating gives CASSLQLPNTEAFF. Filled out from reference TRBV7-2 and TRBJ1-1, the complete variable domain reads GAGVSQSPSNKVTEKGKDVELRCDPISGHTALYWYRQSLGQGLEFLIYFQGNSAPDKSGLPSDRFSAERTGGSVSTLTIQRTQQEDSAVYLCASSLQLPNTEAFFGQGTRLTVV.

J is TRBJ2-2 and V is TRBV7-8, with D tentatively TRBD1 or TRBD2 (7 bases each). The germline gives CDR1 SGHVS, CDR2 FQNEAQ. The CDR3 consists of 18 residues. Trimming shortened V by 5 bases and J by 4 bases, and 23 bases separated the two germline ends. CDR3 sequence: CASSPRGGQGAVTGELFF. The DNA of the CDR3 is TGTGCCAGCAGCCCCAGGGGGGGTCAGGGTGCCGTCACCGGGGAGCTGTTTTTT.

This clone is medium-sized by share. The V call is TRBV29-1, the J call TRBJ2-7; D unclear. The ends were cut back, 4 bases at V and 0 bases at J, with 4 bases in the middle. The CDR3 spans 11 residues. In germline, CDR1 is SQVTM, CDR2 ANQGSEA. CDR3 sequence reads: CSVGSSYEQYF. The CDR3 nucleotides read TGCAGCGTTGGAAGCTCCTACGAGCAGTACTTC.

This rearrangement joins TRBV15 to TRBJ1-5; D call uncertain. Trimming took 0 bases from V and 6 from J, leaving 12 bases between them. The germline V gene encodes CDR1 LNHNV and CDR2 YYDKDF (reference sequence). The CDR3 runs to 15 residues. The CDR3: CATSRDRSFPQPQHF. DNA for the CDR3: TGTGCCACCAGCAGAGATAGGTCCTTTCCTCAGCCCCAGCATTTT.

The CDR3 is CASVQDRETQYF. The CDR3 coding sequence is TGTGCCAGCGTGCAGGATCGGGAGACCCAGTACTTC. This chain connects TRBV7-9 to TRBJ2-5, with unresolved D. This CDR3 region has 12 residues. V shed 8 bases and J shed 5 bases, with 12 bases lying between them. Looked up from germline, CDR1 is SEHNR and CDR2 is FQNEAQ (reference sequence). Using reference TRBV7-9 and TRBJ2-5 for the parts outside the CDR3, the full variable domain is DTGVSQNPRHKITKRGQNVTFRCDPISEHNRLYWYRQTLGQGPEFLTYFQNEAQLEKSRLLSDRFSAERPKGSFSTLEIQRTEQGDSAMYLCASVQDRETQYFGPGTRLLVL.

This clone was found a few times. The chain has TRBV13 and TRBJ1-1; 9 bases agree with TRBD1. CDR3 size: 15 residues. V lost 6 bases and J lost 2; bases outside the gene matches: 7. Germline V gives CDR1 PRHDT, CDR2 FYEKMQ (reference sequence). The DNA for the CDR3 is TGTGCCAGCAGTATACAGGGGGCGGGAAACACTGAAGCTTTCTTT. Protein product: CASSIQGAGNTEAFF.

The chain links TRBV19 to TRBJ1-2; the D is unclear. The CDR3 extends over 15 amino acids. V was trimmed by 10 bases and J by 2 bases, leaving 20 bases between them. Germline CDR1 LNHDA, CDR2 SQIVND (reference sequence). The CDR3 coding sequence is TGTGCCACTCAAGGATTCATACAGTCCAACTATGGCTACACCTTC. It translates to CATQGFIQSNYGYTF.

A few counts support this clone. V usage is TRBV9 and J usage is TRBJ2-3, with D tentatively TRBD2 (5 bases). The V end was cut by 3 bases, the J end by 2 bases, with 16 bases between. In germline, CDR1 is SGDLS, CDR2 YYNGEE. The CDR3 is 16 amino acids. The CDR3 sequence is CASSGSADSTTDTQYF. The CDR3 coding sequence is TGTGCCAGCAGCGGGTCAGCGGACTCAACCACAGATACGCAGTATTTT.

J is TRBJ1-2 and V is TRBV5-6; possible D gene TRBD1, 6 bases. V dropped 1 base and J dropped 8 bases, with 15 bases sitting between them. This CDR3 region has 14 residues. Germline CDR1 is SGHDT and CDR2 is YYEEEE. The CDR3 is CASSLPSGARGYTF. The CDR3, as DNA: TGTGCCAGCAGCTTGCCATCAGGGGCCCGGGGCTACACCTTC.

This clone was found once. The chain joins TRBV5-4 to TRBJ2-2, with TRBD2 matching over 12 bases. J was trimmed by 3 bases and V by 0 bases; bases with no gene match: 3. This CDR3 has 17 residues. Germline V CDR1 and CDR2: SGHNT, YYREEE (reference sequence). DNA for the CDR3: TGTGCCAGCAGCTTGGCCCTAGCGGGGGGGCACACCGGGGAGCTGTTTTTT. It is translated as CASSLALAGGHTGELFF. Full variable domain (outside the CDR3, taken from reference TRBV5-4 and TRBJ2-2): ETGVTQSPTHLIKTRGQQVTLRCSSQSGHNTVSWYQQALGQGPQFIFQYYREEENGRGNFPPRFSGLQFPNYSSELNVNALELDDSALYLCASSLALAGGHTGELFFGEGSRLTVL.

The rearrangement joins TRBV2 to TRBJ1-5; no clear D gene. V gave up 0 bases and J gave up 6 bases, with 6 bases separating them. The CDR3 runs 13 residues. CDR1 and CDR2 (germline): SNHLY, FYNNEI. CDR3 coding DNA: TGTGCCAGCAGTGAAGCGCGTGGTCAGCCCCAGCATTTT. This gives the protein CASSEARGQPQHF.

The V and J genes are TRBV6-5 and TRBJ2-7; a possible D gene is TRBD2 (5 bases). CDR1 MNHEY and CDR2 SVGAGI come from the germline V gene. Trimming pared 0 bases from V and 5 bases from J, leaving 11 bases between. The CDR3 consists of 14 residues. The CDR3: CASSYSGSLDEQYF. The CDR3 region has the DNA TGTGCCAGCAGTTACTCGGGGAGCCTCGACGAGCAGTACTTC.

This clone was detected only a few times. V and J are TRBV5-4 and TRBJ1-6, with D possibly matching TRBD1 (5 bases). There are 17 residues in the CDR3. Germline-derived CDR1 and CDR2 are SGHNT and YYREEE (reference sequence). V was shortened by 2 bases and J by 0 bases, with 12 bases between the two germline ends. CDR3 DNA: TGTGCCAGCAGCTTTGACAGAAGTAGCTCCTATAATTCACCCCTCCACTTT. Translated, it gives CASSFDRSSSYNSPLHF.

This chain joins TRBV2 and TRBJ2-7, with D hard to call. Germline-derived CDR1 and CDR2 are SNHLY and FYNNEI. The CDR3 is 12 residues long. The CDR3 protein is CDIRLPSYEQYF. CDR3 DNA: TGTGATATTCGACTGCCATCCTACGAGCAGTACTTC. Variable domain in full (rest from reference TRBV2 and TRBJ2-7): EPEVTQTPSHQVTQMGQEVILRCVPISNHLYFYWYRQILGQKVEFLVSFYNNEISEKSEIFDDQFSVERPDGSNFTLKIRSTKLEDSAMYFCDIRLPSYEQYFGPGTRLTVT.

This clone was picked up a small number of times. V is TRBV7-5 and J is TRBJ2-7. TRBV7-5 is deemed a pseudogene. This CDR3 spans 12 amino acids. CDR3 DNA sequence: TGTGCCAGCAGCTTAGTACTGGGGGAGCAGTACTTC. This codes for CASSLVLGEQYF.

The V call is TRBV4-3, the J call TRBJ2-7, with TRBD2 as a possible D gene (6 bases). The CDR3 spans 15 residues. CDR1 and CDR2 (germline): LGHNA, YSLEER. Trimming shortened V by 3 bases and J by 4 bases, and 16 bases separated the two germline ends. The CDR3 bases are TGCGCCAGCAGCCACTGGGGGGAGAGTAAATACGAGCAGTACTTC. Translation: CASSHWGESKYEQYF.

This clone has only a few counts. The gene calls are TRBV19 and TRBJ2-1; no definite D call. Germline V CDR1 and CDR2: LNHDA, SQIVND (reference sequence). This CDR3 has 11 residues. The germline V and J ends were trimmed by 10 bases and 5 bases, with 9 bases remaining between them. The CDR3 here is CATGSHNEQFF. CDR3 bases: TGTGCCACCGGGTCCCACAATGAGCAGTTCTTC. Using reference TRBV19 and TRBJ2-1 for the parts outside the CDR3, the full variable domain is DGGITQSPKYLFRKEGQNVTLSCEQNLNHDAMYWYRQDPGQGLRLIYYSQIVNDFQKGDIAEGYSVSREKKESFPLTVTSAQKNPTAFYLCATGSHNEQFFGPGTRLTVL.

The rearrangement uses TRBV4-3 and TRBJ2-5; TRBD2 aligns across 8 bases. The better agreement between TRBJ2-7 and the DNA end casts doubt on the J call. The CDR3 covers 16 residues. Germline CDR1 reads LGHNA; CDR2 reads YSLEER. The CDR3 region has the DNA TGCGCCAGCAGCCCCCTAAGGAGCGGGGGAGCCTACGAGCAGTACTTC. This gives the protein CASSPLRSGGAYEQYF.

This clone was picked up one time. The V call is TRBV6-5, the J call TRBJ2-1, with D unresolved. Germline lookup yields CDR1 MNHEY and CDR2 SVGAGI. The CDR3 sequence is 12 residues long. The V end was cut by 4 bases, the J end by 6 bases, with 7 bases between. This CDR3 reads CASSFDRNEQFF. The CDR3 DNA sequence: TGTGCCAGCAGTTTCGACCGCAATGAGCAGTTCTTC.

This chain links TRBV2 with TRBJ2-5; perhaps TRBD2 as D (5 bases). The V gene's germline CDR1 is SNHLY and CDR2 FYNNEI. V lost 4 bases to trimming and J lost 5 bases, with 14 bases between them. CDR3 length: 14 residues. The CDR3 region has the DNA TGTGCCAGCAGTGTAGGTGGGAGAGGGGAGACCCAGTACTTC. It yields the protein CASSVGGRGETQYF.

J is TRBJ2-7 and V is TRBV2; possibly TRBD2 for D (6 bases). Trimming took off 5 bases at V and 1 base at J, with 12 bases between the two ends. There are 14 residues in the CDR3. CDR1 SNHLY and CDR2 FYNNEI come from the germline V gene. The chain's CDR3 is CASSYGGESYEQYF. The CDR3 DNA is TGTGCCAGCAGTTACGGGGGAGAGTCCTACGAGCAGTACTTC.

The J gene is TRBJ1-1, the V gene TRBV4-3; no reliable D call. The CDR3 contains 16 residues. V was pared by 4 bases and J by 3 bases, with 18 bases between. Germline V lookup: CDR1 LGHNA, CDR2 YSLEER. This CDR3 is CASSPGGVSSYTEAFF. The CDR3, as DNA: TGCGCCAGCAGCCCGGGAGGAGTTTCGTCCTACACTGAAGCTTTCTTT.

The J gene is TRBJ2-5, the V gene TRBV5-1; either TRBD1 or TRBD2 may fit D (6 bases each). This CDR3 comprises 15 residues. The V gene lost 0 bases and the J gene lost 0 bases, with 9 bases spanning the gap. Germline V gene lookup returns CDR1 SGHRS and CDR2 YFSETQ. In DNA form, the CDR3 reads TGCGCCAGCAGCTTGGCGGGGGCGAACCAAGAGACCCAGTACTTC. Translating gives CASSLAGANQETQYF.

The chain links TRBV7-9 to TRBJ1-2; 7 nucleotides agree with TRBD1. This CDR3 has 15 amino acids. Germline CDR1 is SEHNR and CDR2 is FQNEAQ (reference sequence). Trimming removed 7 bases from V and 3 bases from J; junction bases left unmatched: 11. CDR3 sequence: CASTNQDRTYYGYTF. The CDR3 bases are TGTGCCAGCACCAATCAGGACAGGACTTACTATGGCTACACCTTC.

The rearrangement uses TRBV7-2 and TRBJ2-7, with D unclear. CDR3 length equals 12 residues. Trimming took 4 bases from V and 2 from J, leaving 6 bases between them. Looked up from germline, CDR1 is SGHTA and CDR2 is FQGNSA. CDR3 in amino acids: CASSWIAYEQYF. The CDR3 nucleotides read TGTGCCAGCAGCTGGATAGCCTACGAGCAGTACTTC.

The chain uses TRBV7-2 and TRBJ2-5; TRBD2 might be the D (5 bases). The V end lost 5 bases, the J end lost 0 bases, and 13 bases lay between the germline ends. The CDR3 loop spans 15 amino acids. The germline CDR1 and CDR2 sequences are SGHTA and FQGNSA. The CDR3 loop reads CASSPPARDQETQYF. The CDR3, as DNA: TGTGCCAGCAGCCCCCCTGCGCGGGACCAAGAGACCCAGTACTTC.

This chain links TRBV6-6 with TRBJ2-7; D is ambiguous. This CDR3 contains 16 residues. The ends were cut back, 0 bases at V and 3 bases at J, with 15 bases in the middle. The germline V gene encodes CDR1 MNHNY and CDR2 SVGAGI (reference sequence). This CDR3 reads CASSYSKGTLDYEQYF. CDR3 bases: TGTGCCAGCAGTTACTCGAAGGGCACCCTTGACTACGAGCAGTACTTC.